This T cell receptor (beta chain) was sequenced for a study of blood T cell repertoires in COVID-19. Background on the study: COVID-19 samples from acute and convalescent phases originated in the United States, Italy and Spain.

Data came from immunoSEQ multiplex PCR; TCRdb stores just in-frame clones and leaves some out. The table records a few hundred thousand clones, around 87% of them present only once. V was clipped by 6 bases and J by 1 base, with 9 bases between them. The germline gives CDR1 ENHRY, CDR2 SYGVKD. The CDR3 loop spans 13 amino acids. Sequencing was carried out using peripheral blood. V gene TRBV10-3 combines with J gene TRBJ1-1; D perhaps matches TRBD1 (6 bases). The receptor was isolated from a woman aged 50 to 60 with acute or convalescent COVID-19. This chain's CDR3 is CAIRGTQNTEAFF. CDR3 in DNA: TGTGCCATCAGGGGGACACAGAACACTGAAGCTTTCTTT.